What follows are 5 T cell receptor beta chains derived from one specimen sequenced in a study of blood T cell repertoires in COVID-19. The table came from immunoSEQ multiplex PCR; TCRdb's copy has only in-frame clones and leaves some out. Here the sample spans approximately 300,000 clones, approximately 92% being singletons. The source material was PBMCs or T cells enriched from blood (not recorded which). Source of these receptors: a woman aged 25 to 45 who had recovered from COVID-19.

This clone was observed at least ten times. V gene TRBV11-3 combines with J gene TRBJ2-4; 7 bases are shared with TRBD1. The V and J ends lost 2 bases and 5 bases, in that order; junction bases with no gene match: 3. Germline values: CDR1 SGHNT, CDR2 YENEEA. The CDR3 covers 14 residues. The CDR3 region is CASSLWDRENIQYF. The CDR3 region has the DNA TGTGCCAGCAGCTTATGGGACAGAGAAAACATTCAGTACTTC.

J is TRBJ2-7 and V is TRBV15; the D gene is possibly TRBD1 (6 bases). The CDR3 is 15 residues long. The germline gives CDR1 LNHNV, CDR2 YYDKDF (reference sequence). The ends were cut back, 3 bases at V and 3 bases at J, with 15 bases in the middle. The CDR3 bases are TGTGCCACCAGCAGTCCACCGGAAGGGGGCTACGAGCAGTACTTC. Residues: CATSSPPEGGYEQYF.

The chain joins TRBV6-6 to TRBJ1-1, with D perhaps TRBD1 (5 bases). Germline CDR1 and CDR2: MNHNY and SVGAGI (reference sequence). V lost 5 bases and J lost 7, with 11 bases in between. The CDR3 is 12 amino acids. CDR3 in DNA: TGTGCCAGCAGTAGACAGTCTCTTGAAGCTTTCTTT. It is translated as CASSRQSLEAFF.

CDR3 bases: TGTGCCAGCAGCTTAGGGACAGGGGTACAGGTCAATGAGCAGTTCTTC. Protein product: CASSLGTGVQVNEQFF. The V call is TRBV7-9, the J call TRBJ2-1, with 9 bases lining up with TRBD1. Germline V lookup: CDR1 SEHNR, CDR2 FQNEAQ (reference sequence). J was trimmed by 6 bases and V by 1 base; bases with no gene match: 7. The CDR3 contains 16 residues. Together with reference TRBV7-9 and TRBJ2-1, the CDR3 gives the full variable domain: DTGVSQNPRHKITKRGQNVTFRCDPISEHNRLYWYRQTLGQGPEFLTYFQNEAQLEKSRLLSDRFSAERPKGSFSTLEIQRTEQGDSAMYLCASSLGTGVQVNEQFFGPGTRLTVL.

CDR3 nucleotides: TGTGCCAGCCACCGGACAGGTGAAGCTTTCTTT. Residues: CASHRTGEAFF. This rearrangement joins TRBV12-3 or TRBV12-4 to TRBJ1-1; TRBD1 matches at 7 bases. V dropped 8 bases and J dropped 7; count of bases not matched to a gene: 4. The CDR3 length is 11 residues.